These T cell receptor beta chains were read from a single sample in a study of CD8 T cells in ankylosing spondylitis. One entry per CDR3 protein, called by TCRdb with MiXCR from the 5' RACE reads. Found here are 450,000 to 550,000 distinct CDR3 sequences, 5.3% of them singletons; the top ten hold around 3.4%. Sequencing was carried out using blood, either unsorted or a sorted T cell fraction (not recorded which). These receptors all come from a male donor with ankylosing spondylitis. Both conserved end residues are part of each CDR3. A D gene is named only where the DNA matches it firmly. Size is stated for part of the rows, as once, few or many counts, or as a class when the clone is expanded.

CSASRGRVTTEAFF,TGCAGTGCTAGCAGGGGTAGGGTCACTACTGAAGCTTTCTTT,14,TRBV20-1,many,.,TRBJ1-1
CASRESYEQYF,TGTGCCAGCAGGGAATCCTACGAGCAGTACTTC,11,TRBV7-2,many,.,TRBJ2-7
CAISPGSGAYEQYF,TGTGCCATCAGTCCGGGGTCCGGGGCCTACGAGCAGTACTTC,14,TRBV10-3,many,.,TRBJ2-7
CASSFGQPQETQYF,TGTGCCAGCAGCTTTGGACAGCCCCAAGAGACCCAGTACTTC,14,TRBV5-6,many,.,TRBJ2-5
CSARDLQRGSYNEQFF,TGCAGTGCTAGAGATCTCCAGCGGGGGTCCTACAATGAGCAGTTCTTC,16,TRBV20-1,many,TRBD2,TRBJ2-1
CSAREVGDTQYF,TGCAGTGCTAGGGAGGTGGGAGATACGCAGTATTTT,12,TRBV20-1,many,.,TRBJ2-3
CASSQGGFQETQYF,TGTGCTAGCAGTCAGGGGGGTTTCCAGGAGACCCAGTACTTC,14,TRBV7-7,many,.,TRBJ2-5
CASSYSVYGIQPQHF,TGTGCCAGCAGTTACTCCGTCTACGGCATTCAGCCCCAGCATTTT,15,TRBV5-8,many,.,TRBJ1-5
CASGGQPNTGELFF,TGCGCCAGCGGAGGACAGCCGAACACCGGGGAGCTGTTTTTT,14,TRBV10-2,many,.,TRBJ2-2
CASSGDYYSYEQYF,TGCGCCAGCAGTGGCGACTACTACTCCTACGAGCAGTACTTC,14,TRBV4-3,many,.,TRBJ2-7
CASSPPSGFGSYNEQFF,TGTGCCAGCAGCCCCCCCTCGGGCTTCGGGTCCTACAATGAGCAGTTCTTC,17,TRBV5-6,.,.,TRBJ2-1
CSVGGALNTEAFF,TGCAGCGTTGGGGGTGCGTTGAACACTGAAGCTTTCTTT,13,TRBV29-1,many,.,TRBJ1-1
CAISGTGTSGVGLRNEQFF,TGTGCCATCAGTGGCACCGGGACTAGCGGGGTGGGACTCCGGAATGAGCAGTTCTTC,19,TRBV10-3,many,TRBD2,TRBJ2-1
CASSEVHETQYF,TGTGCCAGCAGTGAGGTCCACGAGACCCAGTACTTC,12,TRBV12-3/TRBV12-4,few,.,TRBJ2-5
CASSLRRDVWGNQPQHF,TGTGCCAGCAGTTTAAGACGGGACGTTTGGGGCAATCAGCCCCAGCATTTT,17,TRBV12-3/TRBV12-4,many,.,TRBJ1-5
CASSLQGKNTGELFF,TGTGCCAGCAGCTTACAGGGGAAGAACACCGGGGAGCTGTTTTTT,15,TRBV7-9,.,.,TRBJ2-2
CASSLFDYGYTF,TGTGCCAGCAGCTTATTCGACTATGGCTACACCTTC,12,TRBV7-2,many,.,TRBJ1-2
CSARGGTSGSTRNEQFF,TGCAGTGCTAGGGGGGGGACTAGCGGGTCTACGAGAAATGAGCAGTTCTTC,17,TRBV20-1,many,TRBD2,TRBJ2-1
CASRQERDSGFTSGQFF,TGTGCCAGCAGGCAAGAGCGGGACAGCGGCTTTACTAGCGGGCAGTTCTTC,17,TRBV7-9,many,.,TRBJ2-1
CASSQALAGNTEAFF,TGCGCCAGCAGCCAAGCCCTTGCGGGGAACACTGAAGCTTTCTTT,15,TRBV4-3,many,.,TRBJ1-1
CASSLASTDTQYF,TGTGCCAGCAGCTTAGCAAGCACAGATACGCAGTATTTT,13,TRBV7-9,many,.,TRBJ2-3
CASSPRDSLYNEQFF,TGTGCCAGCAGCCCGCGCGACTCCCTCTACAATGAGCAGTTCTTC,15,TRBV11-2,few,.,TRBJ2-1
CASSSLGGARREQYF,TGTGCCAGCAGTTCGCTTGGGGGGGCAAGGAGGGAGCAGTACTTC,15,TRBV6-5,many,.,TRBJ2-7
CASSSGTTEAFF,TGTGCCAGCAGTTCGGGAACCACTGAAGCTTTCTTT,12,TRBV28,many,.,TRBJ1-1
CSVVGQVNTEAFF,TGCAGCGTTGTGGGGCAGGTGAACACTGAAGCTTTCTTT,13,TRBV29-1,many,.,TRBJ1-1
CASSQEYQHTGELFF,TGCGCCAGCAGCCAAGAGTATCAGCACACCGGGGAGCTGTTTTTT,15,TRBV4-3,many,.,TRBJ2-2
CASSLSRGPGDYGYTF,TGCGCCAGCAGCTTGTCGCGGGGGCCGGGAGACTATGGCTACACCTTC,16,TRBV5-1,many,.,TRBJ1-2
CASSLNLWVEGGYEQYF,TGTGCCAGCAGCTTAAACCTCTGGGTGGAAGGCGGCTACGAGCAGTACTTC,17,TRBV11-2,many,.,TRBJ2-7
CSARDDGTSRETQYF,TGCAGTGCTAGAGATGACGGGACTAGCAGAGAGACCCAGTACTTC,15,TRBV20-1,.,TRBD2,TRBJ2-5
CASSQRGGSTGELFF,TGCGCCAGCAGCCAGAGGGGGGGGAGCACCGGGGAGCTGTTTTTT,15,TRBV4-3,many,.,TRBJ2-2
CSARQRVLSTDTQYF,TGCAGTGCTAGGCAGAGGGTCCTGAGCACAGATACGCAGTATTTT,15,TRBV20-1,many,.,TRBJ2-3
CASRPRAVRPNTGELFF,TGTGCCAGCAGACCAAGGGCTGTAAGGCCAAACACCGGGGAGCTGTTTTTT,17,TRBV12-3/TRBV12-4,many,.,TRBJ2-2
CAISFEGRGYTF,TGTGCCATCAGTTTCGAGGGTAGGGGCTACACCTTC,12,TRBV10-3,many,.,TRBJ1-2
CASSDHRAGNTEAFF,TGTGCCAGCAGCGATCACAGGGCGGGGAACACTGAAGCTTTCTTT,15,TRBV4-2,many,.,TRBJ1-1
CSVSFNEKLFF,TGCAGCGTTTCCTTTAATGAAAAACTGTTTTTT,11,TRBV29-1,.,.,TRBJ1-4
CASSLVEGIDSPLHF,TGTGCCAGCAGCTTAGTGGAGGGTATTGATTCACCCCTCCACTTT,15,TRBV7-9,many,.,TRBJ1-6
CASSRAALQFF,TGTGCCAGCAGCAGAGCGGCTTTGCAGTTCTTC,11,TRBV6-2/TRBV6-3,few,.,TRBJ2-1
CSVCTFGEKLFF,TGCAGCGTTTGTACCTTTGGGGAAAAACTGTTTTTT,12,TRBV29-1,many,.,TRBJ1-4
CASSPSSYSNQPQHF,TGTGCCAGCTCACCGAGCAGTTATAGCAATCAGCCCCAGCATTTT,15,TRBV18,many,.,TRBJ1-5
CASSLLWGEGYGYTF,TGCGCCAGCAGCCTACTTTGGGGGGAGGGCTATGGCTACACCTTC,15,TRBV4-1,few,.,TRBJ1-2
CAISVYPESVSPLHF,TGTGCCATCAGTGTGTATCCGGAATCAGTTTCACCCCTCCACTTT,15,TRBV10-3,few,.,TRBJ1-6
CASSKDFVAGGITGELFF,.,18,TRBV21-1,few,.,TRBJ2-2
CAMGTGNTGELFF,TGTGCCATGGGGACGGGGAACACCGGGGAGCTGTTTTTT,13,TRBV10-3,many,.,TRBJ2-2
CAISDIGREREQFF,TGTGCCATCAGTGATATCGGGAGGGAGCGAGAGCAGTTCTTC,14,TRBV10-3,many,TRBD2,TRBJ2-1
CASSPGTGGGNQPQHF,TGCGCCAGCAGCCCAGGGACAGGGGGCGGCAATCAGCCCCAGCATTTT,16,TRBV5-1,few,TRBD1,TRBJ1-5
CASSLDSQTGELFF,TGTGCCAGCAGTCTCGACAGTCAAACCGGGGAGCTGTTTTTT,14,TRBV12-3/TRBV12-4,many,.,TRBJ2-2
CASTKTGKGEKLFF,TGTGCCAGCACCAAAACAGGGAAGGGCGAAAAACTGTTTTTT,14,TRBV6-1,.,.,TRBJ1-4
CASSQVDHNEQFF,TGTGCCAGCAGTCAGGTCGATCACAATGAGCAGTTCTTC,13,TRBV27,many,.,TRBJ2-1
CASSVDRGDTEAFF,TGTGCCAGCAGCGTAGACAGGGGAGACACTGAAGCTTTCTTT,14,TRBV7-3,few,TRBD1,TRBJ1-1
CSAKRQGLGYTF,TGCAGTGCTAAAAGACAGGGGCTCGGCTACACCTTC,12,TRBV20-1,many,TRBD1,TRBJ1-2
CASSLSGVETQYF,TGTGCCAGCAGCTTGTCGGGGGTAGAGACCCAGTACTTC,13,TRBV5-6,many,.,TRBJ2-5